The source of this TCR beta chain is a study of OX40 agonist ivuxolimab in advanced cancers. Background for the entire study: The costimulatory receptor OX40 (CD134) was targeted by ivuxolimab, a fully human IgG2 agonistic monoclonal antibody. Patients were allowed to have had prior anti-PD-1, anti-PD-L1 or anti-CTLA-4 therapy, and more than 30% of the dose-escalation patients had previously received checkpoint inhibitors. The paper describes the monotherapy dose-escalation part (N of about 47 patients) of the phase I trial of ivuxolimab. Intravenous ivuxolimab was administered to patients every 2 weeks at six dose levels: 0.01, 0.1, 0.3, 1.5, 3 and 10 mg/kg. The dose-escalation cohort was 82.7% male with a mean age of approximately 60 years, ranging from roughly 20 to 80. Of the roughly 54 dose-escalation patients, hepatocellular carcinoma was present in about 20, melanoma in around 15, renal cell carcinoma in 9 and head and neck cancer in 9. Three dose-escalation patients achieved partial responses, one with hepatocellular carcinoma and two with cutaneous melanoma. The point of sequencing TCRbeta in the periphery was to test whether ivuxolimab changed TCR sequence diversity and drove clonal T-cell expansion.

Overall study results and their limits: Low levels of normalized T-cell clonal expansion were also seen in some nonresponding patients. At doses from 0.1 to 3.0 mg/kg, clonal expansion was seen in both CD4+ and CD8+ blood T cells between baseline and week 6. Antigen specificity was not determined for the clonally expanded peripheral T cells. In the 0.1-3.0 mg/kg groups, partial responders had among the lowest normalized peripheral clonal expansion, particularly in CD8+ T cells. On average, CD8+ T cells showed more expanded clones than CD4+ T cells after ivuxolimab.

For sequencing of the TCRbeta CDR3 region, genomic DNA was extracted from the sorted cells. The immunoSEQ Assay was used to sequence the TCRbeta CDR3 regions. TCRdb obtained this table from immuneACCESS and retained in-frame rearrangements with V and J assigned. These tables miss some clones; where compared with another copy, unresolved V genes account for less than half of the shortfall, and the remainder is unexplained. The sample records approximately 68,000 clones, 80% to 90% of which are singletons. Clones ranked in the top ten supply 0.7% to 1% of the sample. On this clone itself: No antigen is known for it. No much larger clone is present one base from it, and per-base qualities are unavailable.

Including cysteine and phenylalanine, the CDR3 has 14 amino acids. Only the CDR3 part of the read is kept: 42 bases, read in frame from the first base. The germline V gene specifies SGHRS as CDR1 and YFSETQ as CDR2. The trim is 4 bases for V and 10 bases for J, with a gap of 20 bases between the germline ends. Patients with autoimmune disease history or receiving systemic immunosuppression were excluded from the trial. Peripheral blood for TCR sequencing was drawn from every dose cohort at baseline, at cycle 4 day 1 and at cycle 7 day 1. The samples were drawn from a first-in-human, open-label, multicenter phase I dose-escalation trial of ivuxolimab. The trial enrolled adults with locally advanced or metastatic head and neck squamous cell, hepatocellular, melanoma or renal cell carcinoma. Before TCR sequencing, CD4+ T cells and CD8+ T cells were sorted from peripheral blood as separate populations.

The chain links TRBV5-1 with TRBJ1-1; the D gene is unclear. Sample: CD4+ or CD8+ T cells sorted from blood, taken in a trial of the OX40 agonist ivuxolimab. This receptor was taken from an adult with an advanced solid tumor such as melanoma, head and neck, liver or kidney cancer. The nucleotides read TGCGCCAGCAGCGCGGACCGTGCCGAACGGGGAGCTTTCTTT. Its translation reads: CASSADRAERGAFF.